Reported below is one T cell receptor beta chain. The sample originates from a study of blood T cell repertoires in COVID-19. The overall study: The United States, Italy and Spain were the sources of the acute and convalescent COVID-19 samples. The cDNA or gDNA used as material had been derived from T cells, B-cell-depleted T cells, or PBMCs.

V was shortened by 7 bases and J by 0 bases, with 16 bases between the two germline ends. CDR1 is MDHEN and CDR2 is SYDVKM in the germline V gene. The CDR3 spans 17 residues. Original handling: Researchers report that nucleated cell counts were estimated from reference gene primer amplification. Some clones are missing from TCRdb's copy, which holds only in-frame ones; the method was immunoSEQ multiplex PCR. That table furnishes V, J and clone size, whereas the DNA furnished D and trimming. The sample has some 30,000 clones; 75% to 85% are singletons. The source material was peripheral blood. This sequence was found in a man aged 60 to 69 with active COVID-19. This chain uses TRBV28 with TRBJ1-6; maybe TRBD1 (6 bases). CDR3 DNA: TGTGCCAGCACCTCCGGGACAAAAAGCTCCTATAATTCACCCCTCCACTTT. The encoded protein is CASTSGTKSSYNSPLHF.